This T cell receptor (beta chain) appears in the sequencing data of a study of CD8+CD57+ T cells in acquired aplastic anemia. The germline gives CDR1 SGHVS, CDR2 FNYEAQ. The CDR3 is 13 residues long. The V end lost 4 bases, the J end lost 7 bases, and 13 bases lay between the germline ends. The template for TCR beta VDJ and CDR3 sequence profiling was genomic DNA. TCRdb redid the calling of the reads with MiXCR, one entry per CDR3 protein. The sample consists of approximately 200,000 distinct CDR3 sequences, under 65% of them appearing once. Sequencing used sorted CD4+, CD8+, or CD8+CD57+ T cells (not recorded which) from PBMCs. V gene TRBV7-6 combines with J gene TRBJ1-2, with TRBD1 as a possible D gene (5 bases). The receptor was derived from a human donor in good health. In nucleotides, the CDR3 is TGTGCCAGCAGCTCCCAGGGAGGGTCTGGCTACACCTTC. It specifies CASSSQGGSGYTF.